The 20 T cell receptor beta chains presented below share a single source sample, sequenced in a study of cytomegalovirus exposure and HLA in healthy donors. The PCR had 60 Vbeta and 13 Jbeta primers. The method was immunoSEQ multiplex PCR; TCRdb's version includes in-frame clones alone and lacks a portion of them. The sample yields around 120,000 clones, approximately 85% seen once. Sequenced material: PBMCs. All receptors derive from a boy aged 10-17 years in good health and CMV-seronegative.

V is TRBV5-1 and J is TRBJ2-1; TRBD2 is a possible D gene (6 bases). The ends were cut back, 3 bases at V and 3 bases at J, with 13 bases in the middle. CDR3 length: 15 residues. Looked up from germline, CDR1 is SGHRS and CDR2 is YFSETQ. Here the CDR3 reads CASSWGLPDYNEQFF. The CDR3 DNA reads as TGCGCCAGCAGCTGGGGACTCCCGGACTACAATGAGCAGTTCTTC. Full variable domain (missing parts from reference TRBV5-1 and TRBJ2-1): KAGVTQTPRYLIKTRGQQVTLSCSPISGHRSVSWYQQTPGQGLQFLFEYFSETQRNKGNFPGRFSGRQFSNSRSEMNVSTLELGDSALYLCASSWGLPDYNEQFFGPGTRLTVL.

The V and J genes are TRBV6-1 and TRBJ1-4; 8 positions match TRBD1. Germline-derived CDR1 and CDR2 are MNHNS and SASEGT. This CDR3 is 14 amino acids long. V lost 3 bases and J lost 7; bases outside the gene matches: 4. This CDR3 reads CASSEQGASEKLFF. The CDR3 bases are TGTGCCAGCAGTGAGCAGGGGGCTAGTGAAAAACTGTTTTTT.

V is TRBV7-9 and J is TRBJ2-7; 10 nucleotides agree with TRBD2. CDR1 is SEHNR and CDR2 is FQNEAQ in the germline V gene (reference sequence). The ends lost 3 bases at V and 3 bases at J; junction bases unmatched: 2. The CDR3 consists of 14 residues. This chain's CDR3 is CASSFSGGFYEQYF. DNA for the CDR3: TGTGCCAGCAGCTTTAGCGGGGGGTTCTACGAGCAGTACTTC.

DNA of the CDR3: TGCGCCAGCAGCTTGAAAGGGGATGGCTACACCTTC. Translated, it gives CASSLKGDGYTF. The chain carries TRBV5-1 and TRBJ1-2, with D possibly matching TRBD1 (5 bases). V was shortened by 1 base and J by 6 bases, with 7 bases between the two germline ends. Germline V lookup: CDR1 SGHRS, CDR2 YFSETQ. This CDR3 is 12 amino acids long.

The J gene is TRBJ2-7, the V gene TRBV7-6; D may be TRBD1 (5 bases). The germline CDR1 and CDR2 sequences are SGHVS and FNYEAQ. There are 14 residues in the CDR3. V was pared by 2 bases and J by 3 bases, with 11 bases between. The CDR3 sequence is CASSLSRAGYEQYF. The CDR3 DNA follows: TGTGCCAGCAGCTTATCCAGGGCAGGCTACGAGCAGTACTTC. Full variable domain (remainder filled in from reference TRBV7-6 and TRBJ2-7): GAGVSQSPRYKVTKRGQDVALRCDPISGHVSLYWYRQALGQGPEFLTYFNYEAQQDKSGLPNDRFSAERPEGSISTLTIQRTEQRDSAMYRCASSLSRAGYEQYFGPGTRLTVT.

This clone was observed a handful of times. The genes are TRBV7-6 and TRBJ1-5; D uncertain. Germline V gene lookup returns CDR1 SGHVS and CDR2 FNYEAQ. The CDR3 has 13 amino acids. Trimming left V 5 bases short and J 0 bases short, with 5 bases between. The CDR3 region is CASSRGSNQPQHF. CDR3 coding DNA: TGTGCCAGCAGCCGGGGTAGCAATCAGCCCCAGCATTTT.

The chain uses TRBV18 and TRBJ1-1; D unclear. The germline CDR1 and CDR2 sequences are KGHSH and LQKENI. This CDR3 has 15 amino acids. Deletions cut 5 bases from V and 6 bases from J, with 19 bases between. In nucleotides, the CDR3 is TGTGCCAGCTCAGGTGATGTGAGAGAGGGCCCTGAAGCTTTCTTT. This sequence encodes CASSGDVREGPEAFF. Full variable domain (rest looked up from reference TRBV18 and TRBJ1-1): NAGVMQNPRHLVRRRGQEARLRCSPMKGHSHVYWYRQLPEEGLKFMVYLQKENIIDESGMPKERFSAEFPKEGPSILRIQQVVRGDSAAYFCASSGDVREGPEAFFGQGTRLTVV.

This clone was detected only a few times. In DNA form, the CDR3 reads TGTGCCTGGAGTGCCACGGGGACCTACGAGCAGTACTTC. This translates into CAWSATGTYEQYF. This rearrangement joins TRBV30 to TRBJ2-7, with TRBD2 as a possible D gene (5 bases). V lost 1 base, J lost 2 bases, and 9 bases lay in between. There are 13 residues in the CDR3. Germline loops: CDR1 GTSNPN, CDR2 SVGIG (reference sequence). The entire variable domain, with the rest obtained from reference TRBV30 and TRBJ2-7, is as follows: SQTIHQWPATLVQPVGSPLSLECTVEGTSNPNLYWYRQAAGRGLQLLFYSVGIGQISSEVPQNLSASRPQDRQFILSSKKLLLSDSGFYLCAWSATGTYEQYFGPGTRLTVT.

The chain uses TRBV7-2 and TRBJ2-7, with 8 bases aligning to TRBD2. This CDR3 has 15 amino acids. The junction had 9 bases not matched to a gene; V was cut back by 4 bases and J by 4 bases. Germline V gives CDR1 SGHTA, CDR2 FQGNSA. The CDR3 DNA is TGTGCCAGCAGCTCGCGGAGCGGGGGTCGATACGAGCAGTACTTC. Its translation: CASSSRSGGRYEQYF.

This clone has only a few counts. This chain links TRBV4-1 with TRBJ1-1, with D possibly TRBD1 on 5 matching bases. Trimming took off 6 bases at V and 1 base at J, with 12 bases between the two ends. In germline, CDR1 is MGHRA, CDR2 YSYEKL. There are 14 residues in the CDR3. The CDR3 nucleotides are TGCGCCAGCAGACAACCCGGGGGGAACACTGAAGCTTTCTTT. It is translated as CASRQPGGNTEAFF.

V and J are TRBV19 and TRBJ2-1, with 9 bases lining up with TRBD2. The V gene's germline CDR1 is LNHDA and CDR2 SQIVND (reference sequence). J was trimmed by 0 bases and V by 5 bases; bases with no gene match: 14. The CDR3 is 19 residues long. The CDR3 reads CASSLLPPGLAVSYNEQFF. Here the CDR3 DNA reads TGTGCCAGTAGTCTCCTACCGCCGGGACTAGCTGTCTCCTACAATGAGCAGTTCTTC.

This sequence joins TRBV9 and TRBJ2-7; 8 positions match TRBD1. The germline gives CDR1 SGDLS, CDR2 YYNGEE. V lost 0 bases to trimming and J lost 7 bases; unmatched junction nucleotides: 12. The CDR3 length is 16 residues. The CDR3, as DNA: TGTGCCAGCAGCGTAGGGGAGGACAGGGTTAAGGGGGAGCAGTACTTC. It translates to CASSVGEDRVKGEQYF.

The chain recombines TRBV5-1 with TRBJ2-7; the match to TRBD1 covers 9 bases. The CDR3 is made up of 15 amino acids. V lost 3 bases to trimming and J lost 0 bases; unmatched junction nucleotides: 4. CDR1 is SGHRS, CDR2 YFSETQ, per germline. The CDR3 reads CASSWGQGRSYEQYF. CDR3 nucleotides: TGCGCCAGCAGCTGGGGACAGGGCCGCTCCTACGAGCAGTACTTC.

The chain carries TRBV30 and TRBJ1-1; D might be TRBD1 (6 bases). In germline, CDR1 is GTSNPN, CDR2 SVGIG (reference sequence). Trimming took 2 bases from V and 5 from J, leaving 15 bases between them. This CDR3 region has 14 residues. The CDR3 here is CAWSSSGGRTEAFF. CDR3 DNA: TGTGCCTGGAGTAGTTCGGGGGGCAGGACTGAAGCTTTCTTT.

The chain joins TRBV4-3 to TRBJ1-5; 10 nucleotides match TRBD1. Germline CDR1 and CDR2: LGHNA and YSLEER. The CDR3 consists of 18 residues. V trimming: 4 bases; J trimming: 4 bases; junction bases outside the gene matches: 13. The CDR3 spells CASSPRGTGVRKNQPQHF. Here the CDR3 DNA reads TGCGCCAGCAGCCCCCGGGGGACAGGGGTGAGGAAAAATCAGCCCCAGCATTTT.

The chain employs TRBV5-1 and TRBJ2-1, with 10 bases aligning to TRBD2. Germline V gives CDR1 SGHRS, CDR2 YFSETQ. J lost 8 bases, V lost 4 bases, and 9 bases had no gene match. This CDR3 has 15 residues. CDR3 sequence reads: CASSPPSGSFDEQFF. As DNA, the CDR3 is TGCGCCAGCAGCCCCCCTAGCGGGAGTTTCGATGAGCAGTTCTTC.

The chain has TRBV29-1 and TRBJ2-5; 7 positions agree with TRBD2. J gave up 7 bases and V 6 bases, and 5 bases lay outside the gene matches. The CDR3 covers 11 residues. The germline gives CDR1 SQVTM, CDR2 ANQGSEA. CDR3 bases: TGCAGCGTCCCTTGGGGGGGGACCCAGTACTTC. Residues: CSVPWGGTQYF.

The V gene is TRBV15, the J gene TRBJ1-2; no clear D gene. Germline loops: CDR1 LNHNV, CDR2 YYDKDF (reference sequence). V was shortened by 0 bases and J by 3 bases, with 11 bases between the two germline ends. The CDR3 is made up of 15 amino acids. DNA for the CDR3: TGTGCCACCAGCAGAGATTCACAGCCCGACTATGGCTACACCTTC. Amino acids: CATSRDSQPDYGYTF.

The V and J genes are TRBV18 and TRBJ1-1, with D hard to call. The V end lost 3 bases, the J end lost 5 bases, and 13 bases lay between the germline ends. The CDR3 is 14 residues long. Looked up from germline, CDR1 is KGHSH and CDR2 is LQKENI. The CDR3, as DNA: TGTGCCAGCTCACCGATTCCGACGGGAACTGAAGCTTTCTTT. Its protein product is CASSPIPTGTEAFF.

The chain joins TRBV9 to TRBJ1-4; D might be TRBD1 (6 bases). Trimming stripped 4 bases from V and 1 base from J, with 11 bases between. The germline CDR1 and CDR2 sequences are SGDLS and YYNGEE. This CDR3 spans 15 amino acids. DNA for the CDR3: TGTGCCAGCAGCTATACACAGGGAACTAATGAAAAACTGTTTTTT. It translates to CASSYTQGTNEKLFF.